This TCR beta chain appears in the sequencing data of a study of cytomegalovirus exposure and HLA in healthy donors. It was with 60 Vbeta and 13 Jbeta primers that the PCR ran. Here immunoSEQ multiplex PCR was the method, and the copy in TCRdb shows in-frame clones only, minus some. The sample lists 100,000 or so clones; around 74% were seen once. V was pared by 1 base and J by 5 bases, with 5 bases of the junction left unmatched. Per the germline V gene, CDR1 is SGHTA and CDR2 is FQGNSA. The CDR3 loop spans 15 amino acids. This receptor was identified in a man aged 35-49 years in good health and CMV-seronegative. V is TRBV7-2 and J is TRBJ1-1; 9 bases match TRBD1. Material: PBMCs. Written as DNA, the CDR3 is TGTGCCAGCAGCTTAGATGGGACAGGGAGGACTGAAGCTTTCTTT. This encodes CASSLDGTGRTEAFF.